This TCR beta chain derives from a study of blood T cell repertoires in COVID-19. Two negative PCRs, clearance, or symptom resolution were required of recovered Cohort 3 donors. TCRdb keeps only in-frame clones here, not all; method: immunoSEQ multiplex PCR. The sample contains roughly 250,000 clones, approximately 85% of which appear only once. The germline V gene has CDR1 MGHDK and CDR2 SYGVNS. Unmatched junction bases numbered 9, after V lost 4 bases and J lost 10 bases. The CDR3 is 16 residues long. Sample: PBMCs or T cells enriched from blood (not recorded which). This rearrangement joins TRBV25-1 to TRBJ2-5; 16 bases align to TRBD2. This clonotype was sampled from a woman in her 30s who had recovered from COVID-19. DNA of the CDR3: TGTGCCAGCAGTGGCACCGGGACTAGCGGGAGGGGGGTCCAGTACTTC. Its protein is CASSGTGTSGRGVQYF.